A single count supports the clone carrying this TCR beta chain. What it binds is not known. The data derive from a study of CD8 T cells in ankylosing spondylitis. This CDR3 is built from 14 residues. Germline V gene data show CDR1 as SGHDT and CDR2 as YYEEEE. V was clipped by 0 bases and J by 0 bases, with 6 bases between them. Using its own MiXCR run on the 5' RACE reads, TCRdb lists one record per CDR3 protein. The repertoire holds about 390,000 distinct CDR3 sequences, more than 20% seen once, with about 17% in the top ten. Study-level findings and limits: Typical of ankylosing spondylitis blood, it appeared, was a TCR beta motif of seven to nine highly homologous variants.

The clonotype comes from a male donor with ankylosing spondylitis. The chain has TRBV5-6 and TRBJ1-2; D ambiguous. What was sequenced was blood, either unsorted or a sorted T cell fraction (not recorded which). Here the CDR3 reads CASSLAPANYGYTF. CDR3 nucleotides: TGTGCCAGCAGCTTGGCCCCGGCTAACTATGGCTACACCTTC.